The 23 T cell receptor beta chains in this list originate from one sample, sequenced in a study of T cell repertoires in cytomegalovirus infection. One entry per CDR3 protein, called by TCRdb with MiXCR from the reads. The data hold approximately 500,000 distinct CDR3 sequences, with 16% observed a single time. The sequenced sample consisted of CD8+ T cells from PBMCs. The receptors were sampled from a human donor in good health (CMV status not recorded). Some clones in this sample may be carry-over from other donors' samples.

This rearrangement joins TRBV27 to TRBJ2-1, with D possibly being TRBD2 (6 bases). The CDR3 runs 16 residues. Germline V gene sequence: CDR1 MNHEY, CDR2 SMNVEV (reference sequence). The V gene lost 2 bases and the J gene lost 4 bases, with 15 bases spanning the gap. The CDR3 loop reads CASSLGPSVAYNEQFF. CDR3 coding DNA: TGTGCCAGCAGTTTAGGGCCTAGCGTGGCGTACAATGAGCAGTTCTTC.

This clonotype was counted many times. The V gene is TRBV7-9, the J gene TRBJ1-2; possible D gene TRBD1, 6 bases. The CDR3 runs 14 residues. CDR1 SEHNR and CDR2 FQNEAQ come from the germline V gene (reference sequence). The V and J ends lost 1 base and 6 bases respectively, with 12 bases between them. The CDR3 region has the DNA TGTGCCAGCAGCTTAGACAGGGCACACGATGGCTACACCTTC. Protein product: CASSLDRAHDGYTF.

In this sample, this clonotype turned up a few times. Written as DNA, the CDR3 is TGTGCCAGCAGTCCGGGACTACTCTCCTACGAGCAGTACTTC. Protein sequence: CASSPGLLSYEQYF. The rearrangement links TRBV27 to TRBJ2-7, with 7 bases lining up with TRBD2. J was trimmed by 0 bases and V by 5 bases; bases with no gene match: 4. The CDR3 covers 14 residues. The germline V gene has CDR1 MNHEY and CDR2 SMNVEV (reference sequence).

V gene TRBV4-1 combines with J gene TRBJ2-1, with 10 bases lining up with TRBD2. Germline trimming cut 1 base from V and 6 bases from J; bases unmatched to any gene: 18. Germline-derived CDR1 and CDR2 are MGHRA and YSYEKL. This CDR3 comprises 20 residues. This CDR3 reads CASSQVLTGRVAGGPNEQFF. In DNA form, the CDR3 reads TGCGCCAGCAGCCAAGTCCTAACAGGGAGAGTAGCGGGGGGTCCCAATGAGCAGTTCTTC.

This clonotype was picked up many times. The J gene is TRBJ2-7, the V gene TRBV7-9, with TRBD1 matching 9 bases. The J segment lost 4 bases and the V segment lost 4 bases, leaving 11 bases of the junction unmatched. CDR3 length: 16 residues. In germline, CDR1 is SEHNR, CDR2 FQNEAQ (reference sequence). The CDR3 spells CASSSARGDRAYEQYF. CDR3 DNA sequence: TGTGCCAGCAGCTCCGCTCGGGGGGACAGGGCATACGAGCAGTACTTC.

This clonotype has only a few counts. The genes are TRBV7-9 and TRBJ1-5; D gene unclear. CDR1 SEHNR and CDR2 FQNEAQ come from the germline V gene (reference sequence). V lost 3 bases, J lost 3 bases, and 12 bases lay in between. This CDR3 comprises 15 residues. CDR3 coding DNA: TGTGCCAGCAGCTTTTCGACGAATCCCAATCAGCCCCAGCATTTT. This codes for CASSFSTNPNQPQHF.

This rearrangement joins TRBV10-3 to TRBJ1-5; 7 nucleotides match TRBD1. V gave up 6 bases and J gave up 4 bases; unmatched junction bases: 9. CDR1 ENHRY and CDR2 SYGVKD come from the germline V gene. This CDR3 has 15 residues. CDR3 in amino acids: CAIRLGTDPNQPQHF. CDR3 DNA: TGTGCCATCAGATTAGGGACAGACCCTAATCAGCCCCAGCATTTT.

The rearrangement links TRBV5-4 to TRBJ1-1; tentative D call: TRBD1 (5 bases). The germline V gene has CDR1 SGHNT and CDR2 YYREEE (reference sequence). The CDR3 is 13 amino acids. Trimming took 4 bases from V and 7 from J, leaving 14 bases between them. The CDR3 sequence: CASSLNLGVEAFF. The CDR3 DNA follows: TGTGCCAGCAGCCTTAATCTAGGGGTTGAAGCTTTCTTT.

This clonotype came up many times. This chain connects TRBV6-1 to TRBJ1-1, with D tentatively TRBD1 (5 bases). Germline V gives CDR1 MNHNS, CDR2 SASEGT. V dropped 4 bases and J dropped 4 bases, with 25 bases sitting between them. The CDR3 extends over 18 amino acids. CDR3 coding DNA: TGTGCCAGCAGTGCCAACCCCGGGGCCTCCCCCAAGGGCACTGAAGCTTTCTTT. This encodes CASSANPGASPKGTEAFF.

At least ten counts were recorded for this clonotype. The rearrangement links TRBV3-1 to TRBJ2-1, with 13 positions matching TRBD2. Germline V gene lookup returns CDR1 LGHDT and CDR2 YNNKEL (reference sequence). The CDR3 totals 15 residues. The trim removed 0 bases at V and 8 bases at J, leaving 1 base unmatched. Here the CDR3 reads CASSQDGLAGDEQFF. As DNA, the CDR3 is TGTGCCAGCAGCCAAGACGGACTAGCGGGAGATGAGCAGTTCTTC.

This clonotype was recorded at least ten times. V gene TRBV7-9 combines with J gene TRBJ2-7; 8 bases fit TRBD2. Trimming at V came to 0 bases and at J to 5 bases, leaving 3 bases not matched to a gene. This CDR3 is 14 amino acids long. The germline V gene has CDR1 SEHNR and CDR2 FQNEAQ (reference sequence). Written as DNA, the CDR3 is TGTGCCAGCAGCTTAGCCGGGAGGGAAAACGAGCAGTACTTC. Translation: CASSLAGRENEQYF.

Comments on this clonotype: A read error may explain this, as a much larger clone is one base away. V is TRBV11-2 and J is TRBJ2-7, with no clear D. The germline V gene has CDR1 SGHAT and CDR2 FQNNGV. The CDR3 runs 13 residues. CDR3 loop: CARSLTRDYEQYF. DNA of the CDR3: TGTGCCAGAAGCTTAACCAGAGACTACGAGCAGTACTTC.

This clonotype was counted only a few times. V is TRBV10-3 and J is TRBJ1-1; TRBD1 aligns across 9 bases. V shed 7 bases, J shed 3 bases, and the junction held 6 bases outside the gene matches. Germline CDR1 reads ENHRY; CDR2 reads SYGVKD. This CDR3 has 14 amino acids. The chain's CDR3 is CAINSDRGYTEAFF. CDR3 DNA sequence: TGTGCCATCAATTCGGACAGGGGATACACTGAAGCTTTCTTT.

This clonotype appeared many times. The chain recombines TRBV12-3 or TRBV12-4 with TRBJ2-3; D possibly uses TRBD1 or TRBD2 (6 bases each). The CDR3 is 14 residues long. Deletions cut 8 bases from V and 5 bases from J, with 17 bases between. CDR3 loop: CASGRGGVVDTQYF. The CDR3 bases are TGTGCCAGCGGCAGGGGAGGCGTAGTAGATACGCAGTATTTT.

This sequence joins TRBV12-3 or TRBV12-4 and TRBJ1-2, with 9 bases identical to TRBD1. V was clipped by 6 bases and J by 4 bases; unmatched bases: 6. The CDR3 loop spans 14 amino acids. As DNA, the CDR3 is TGTGCCAGCAGCCTAACAGGGGGCGGCTATGGCTACACCTTC. Translation: CASSLTGGGYGYTF.

Turning to this clonotype: A much larger clone sits a single nucleotide away, making a read error possible. V is TRBV28 and J is TRBJ2-1; D possibly corresponds to TRBD2 (6 bases). This CDR3 is built from 18 residues. Germline CDR1 reads MDHEN; CDR2 reads SYDVKM. V was trimmed by 7 bases and J by 6 bases, leaving 28 bases between them. CDR3 nucleotides: TGTGCCAGCACCTCTTCTGGGAGGTCGGAACCTAAGGGCAATGAGCAGTTCTTC. This sequence encodes CASTSSGRSEPKGNEQFF. Full variable domain (remainder filled in from reference TRBV28 and TRBJ2-1): DVKVTQSSRYLVKRTGEKVFLECVQDMDHENMFWYRQDPGLGLRLIYFSYDVKMKEKGDIPEGYSVSREKKERFSLILESASTNQTSMYLCASTSSGRSEPKGNEQFFGPGTRLTVL.

The rearrangement uses TRBV12-3 or TRBV12-4 and TRBJ1-3; tentative D call: TRBD1 (5 bases). This CDR3 has 15 residues. Trimming removed 3 bases at V and 0 bases at J, with 9 bases between. The CDR3 is CASSLGQASGNTIYF. The CDR3 bases are TGTGCCAGCAGTTTGGGGCAAGCCTCTGGAAACACCATATATTTT.

This clonotype was observed a handful of times. J is TRBJ2-7 and V is TRBV29-1; TRBD1 matches at 9 bases. Unmatched junction bases numbered 4, after V lost 1 base and J lost 3 bases. This CDR3 is 14 amino acids long. From germline, CDR1 is SQVTM and CDR2 ANQGSEA. The CDR3 loop is CSVEGTGAIYEQYF. The CDR3, as DNA: TGCAGCGTTGAAGGGACAGGGGCCATCTACGAGCAGTACTTC.

This clonotype showed up many times. The chain uses TRBV11-3 and TRBJ2-1; D possibly uses TRBD1 or TRBD2 (5 bases each). The germline V and J ends were trimmed by 5 bases and 8 bases, with 19 bases remaining between them. The CDR3 contains 15 residues. CDR1 and CDR2 (germline): SGHNT, YENEEA. The CDR3 nucleotides are TGTGCCAGCAGCCGTTCCGGGACCATGGGAGATGAGCAGTTCTTC. Translating it yields CASSRSGTMGDEQFF.

This clonotype was found many times. The chain couples TRBV6-1 to TRBJ2-7; D might be TRBD2 (6 bases). Trimming took off 1 base at V and 2 bases at J, with 12 bases between the two ends. The germline gives CDR1 MNHNS, CDR2 SASEGT. The CDR3 consists of 15 residues. CDR3 nucleotides: TGTGCCAGCAGTGAAGGAGCGGGCGTCACCTACGAGCAGTACTTC. This sequence encodes CASSEGAGVTYEQYF.

The rearrangement uses TRBV24-1 and TRBJ1-2; weak D call: TRBD1 (5 bases). The CDR3 is 13 residues long. Trimming cost V 1 base and J 11 bases, with 13 bases left between them. Germline values: CDR1 KGHDR, CDR2 SFDVKD. The CDR3 protein is CATSDFRQGSYTF. CDR3 nucleotide sequence: TGTGCCACCAGTGATTTTCGGCAGGGTAGTTACACCTTC.

There are a few counts of this clonotype. CDR3 coding DNA: TGTGCCACCAGGCTAGGGGGCAGTGGAAACACCATATATTTT. It codes for CATRLGGSGNTIYF. The chain recombines TRBV15 with TRBJ1-3; TRBD1 matches at 7 bases. Germline lookup yields CDR1 LNHNV and CDR2 YYDKDF (reference sequence). V trimming: 6 bases; J trimming: 3 bases; junction bases outside the gene matches: 5. This CDR3 is built from 14 residues.

This clonotype has at least ten counts. The rearrangement uses TRBV7-9 and TRBJ2-5; 11 nucleotides align to TRBD1. The CDR3 extends over 15 amino acids. Losses at the gene ends were 3 bases for V and 5 bases for J; bases not matched to a gene: 5. CDR1 SEHNR and CDR2 FQNEAQ come from the germline V gene (reference sequence). DNA for the CDR3: TGTGCCAGCAGCTTCCTGGACAGGGGGCGCGAGACCCAGTACTTC. Protein: CASSFLDRGRETQYF.